These 9 T cell receptor beta chains originate from one sample sequenced in a study of CD8 T cells in ankylosing spondylitis. These receptors have no identified antigens. Overall study results and limits: Seven or eight highly homologous variants made up a TCR beta motif, and this motif appeared characteristic of ankylosing spondylitis blood.

TCRdb re-called the 5' RACE reads through MiXCR, storing one row per CDR3 protein. The sample gives about 220,000 distinct CDR3 sequences, around 7.9% of which show up once; 12% to 15% is in the top ten. The sequenced material came from blood, either unsorted or a sorted T cell fraction (not recorded which). All receptors derive from a male donor with ankylosing spondylitis.

This clonotype was observed at least ten times. The chain recombines TRBV7-8 with TRBJ1-4; 10 bases align to TRBD1. With V trimmed by 5 bases and J by 3 bases, 6 bases remained unmatched. Germline CDR1 is SGHVS and CDR2 is FQNEAQ. CDR3 length: 16 amino acids. CDR3 sequence reads: CASSVRQGASNEKLFF. DNA for the CDR3: TGTGCCAGCAGCGTGAGACAGGGGGCATCTAATGAAAAACTGTTTTTT.

This clonotype was detected a few times. The chain carries TRBV24-1 and TRBJ2-6; TRBD1 matches at 10 bases. CDR3 length: 17 residues. The germline gives CDR1 KGHDR, CDR2 SFDVKD. Germline trimming cut 4 bases from V and 4 bases from J; bases unmatched to any gene: 6. In nucleotides, the CDR3 is TGTGCCACCAGTGACCCCGGGACAGGGGCGGGGGCCAACGTCCTGACTTTC. Protein sequence: CATSDPGTGAGANVLTF.

This clonotype was seen a few times. The rearrangement joins TRBV6-1 to TRBJ2-1; 11 bases align to TRBD2. The CDR3 length is 16 residues. After removal of 5 bases from V and 2 bases from J, the junction contained 5 bases not matched to a gene. The germline CDR1 and CDR2 sequences are MNHNS and SASEGT. CDR3 coding DNA: TGTGCCAGCAGTCTTCATAGCGGGGGGGCCTACAATGAGCAGTTCTTC. The encoded protein is CASSLHSGGAYNEQFF.

Only a few counts were recorded for this clonotype. This chain uses TRBV7-2 with TRBJ1-2, with D possibly matching TRBD1 (5 bases). Per the germline V gene, CDR1 is SGHTA and CDR2 is FQGNSA. With 5 bases removed from V and 8 bases from J, the gap between germline ends came to 15 bases. CDR3 size: 13 residues. CDR3 nucleotides: TGTGCCAGCAGCGAGGGACGGCCTGGAGGCTACACCTTC. Amino acids: CASSEGRPGGYTF.

This clonotype has a count of ten or more. The chain couples TRBV7-9 to TRBJ2-5, with unresolved D. Per the germline V gene, CDR1 is SEHNR and CDR2 is FQNEAQ (reference sequence). The CDR3 length is 13 residues. V lost 5 bases and J lost 5, with 12 bases in between. The CDR3 DNA follows: TGTGCCAGCAGCCCTGCCCTGCGGGAGACCCAGTACTTC. Translated: CASSPALRETQYF. The complete variable domain, with remaining parts taken from reference TRBV7-9 and TRBJ2-5, reads DTGVSQNPRHKITKRGQNVTFRCDPISEHNRLYWYRQTLGQGPEFLTYFQNEAQLEKSRLLSDRFSAERPKGSFSTLEIQRTEQGDSAMYLCASSPALRETQYFGPGTRLLVL.

In DNA, the CDR3 is TGTGCCAGCAGCTTAGTCGGGACTAACTCCTACAATGAGCAGTTCTTC. This sequence encodes CASSLVGTNSYNEQFF. The gene calls are TRBV7-2 and TRBJ2-1; 7 nucleotides align to TRBD2. The CDR3 is 16 amino acids. The V segment lost 1 base and the J segment 0 bases; nucleotides outside the gene matches: 3. Germline V CDR1 and CDR2: SGHTA, FQGNSA.

The chain recombines TRBV20-1 with TRBJ2-1, with 9 nucleotides matching TRBD2. V was pared by 5 bases and J by 1 base, with 6 bases of the junction left unmatched. CDR3 size: 15 residues. CDR1 is DFQATT and CDR2 is SNEGSKA in the germline V gene (reference sequence). The CDR3: CSALNSGSSYNEQFF. CDR3 nucleotides: TGCAGTGCTCTTAATAGCGGGAGTTCCTACAATGAGCAGTTCTTC.

This clonotype was seen many times. The V gene is TRBV4-2, the J gene TRBJ2-1, with 9 positions matching TRBD2. With 2 bases clipped from V and 4 bases from J, the junction kept 9 bases outside the gene matches. The germline V gene has CDR1 LGHNA and CDR2 YNFKEQ. This CDR3 has 17 residues. As DNA, the CDR3 is TGTGCCAGCAGCCAAAGGGCGGCGGGGGGGATATACAATGAGCAGTTCTTC. It translates to CASSQRAAGGIYNEQFF.

The chain is built from TRBV6-2 or TRBV6-3 and TRBJ2-1, with D tentatively TRBD2 (5 bases). Germline V gives CDR1 MNHEY, CDR2 SVGEGT. The CDR3 runs to 15 residues. Deletions cut 3 bases from V and 8 bases from J, with 17 bases between. The CDR3 bases are TGTGCCAGCAGTTATGGGGTAGCGTTCCTCGATGAGCAGTTCTTC. This encodes CASSYGVAFLDEQFF.